The 13 T cell receptor beta chains listed next were all sequenced from one sample in a study of shared clonotypes between healthy human individuals. The repertoire was sequenced with immunoSEQ multiplex PCR; TCRdb's copy has only in-frame clones and lacks some. Counted here are millions of clones, approximately 92% occurring once; the ten biggest clones make up roughly 0.13%. Sequencing used naive CD4+ T cells sorted from blood. The sample's subset: CD45RA+ positively selected. The source is a man aged 18 to 30 in good health.

This clone has just one count. This chain links TRBV7-2 with TRBJ1-1; D uncertain. V was clipped by 4 bases and J by 7 bases, with 7 bases between them. In germline, CDR1 is SGHTA, CDR2 FQGNSA. CDR3 size: 11 residues. CDR3 bases: TGTGCCAGCAGCTCAACCATTGAAGCTTTCTTT. This codes for CASSSTIEAFF.

Worth noting for this clone: A junction boundary mismatches the germline segment, possibly from a read error. The chain has TRBV4-1 and TRBJ2-2, with TRBD2 matching over 7 bases. The CDR3 is 17 amino acids. Germline CDR1 is MGHRA and CDR2 is YSYEKL. CDR3 protein: CTSSQRDYLPNTGELFF. The CDR3 DNA reads TGCACCAGCAGCCAACGGGACTACCTCCCGAACACCGGGGAGCTGTTTTTT.

This chain connects TRBV7-9 to TRBJ1-3; D is undetermined. Germline V CDR1 and CDR2: SEHNR, FQNEAQ (reference sequence). This CDR3 contains 15 residues. V was pared by 5 bases and J by 2 bases, with 13 bases between. CDR3 residues: CASSGVRGTGNTIYF. The CDR3 DNA is TGTGCCAGCAGCGGAGTACGGGGAACTGGAAACACCATATATTTT.

V gene TRBV2 combines with J gene TRBJ2-3; D ambiguous. The V gene lost 4 bases and the J gene lost 2 bases, with 16 bases spanning the gap. The CDR3 sequence is 16 residues long. The V gene's germline CDR1 is SNHLY and CDR2 FYNNEI. This CDR3 reads CASSGAGPASTDTQYF. For the CDR3, the DNA is TGTGCCAGCAGTGGGGCCGGTCCCGCATCCACAGATACGCAGTATTTT. The full variable domain, rest sourced from reference TRBV2 and TRBJ2-3, is EPEVTQTPSHQVTQMGQEVILRCVPISNHLYFYWYRQILGQKVEFLVSFYNNEISEKSEIFDDQFSVERPDGSNFTLKIRSTKLEDSAMYFCASSGAGPASTDTQYFGPGTRLTVL.

V and J are TRBV5-1 and TRBJ2-7; D might be TRBD1 (6 bases). CDR1 SGHRS and CDR2 YFSETQ come from the germline V gene. With 4 bases removed from V and 1 base from J, the gap between germline ends came to 21 bases. This CDR3 contains 17 residues. Here the CDR3 reads CASSPGQFLPRSYEQYF. In DNA, the CDR3 is TGCGCCAGCAGCCCCGGACAGTTTTTACCCCGTTCCTACGAGCAGTACTTC.

This chain connects TRBV6-6 to TRBJ1-2; D call uncertain. Germline V gives CDR1 MNHNY, CDR2 SVGAGI (reference sequence). V was shortened by 0 bases and J by 8 bases, with 16 bases between the two germline ends. This CDR3 region has 15 residues. The CDR3 nucleotides read TGTGCCAGCAGTTACTCGGAGGACTCCGCCCGCGGCTACACCTTC. It encodes CASSYSEDSARGYTF.

The rearrangement joins TRBV5-4 to TRBJ1-1, with a tentative D call TRBD1 (5 bases). There are 14 residues in the CDR3. Trimming removed 4 bases from V and 6 bases from J, with 16 bases in between. The germline V gene has CDR1 SGHNT and CDR2 YYREEE (reference sequence). The CDR3 bases are TGTGCCAGCAGCCAGTTGGGGGATGGCGCTGAAGCTTTCTTT. Amino acids: CASSQLGDGAEAFF.

This chain links TRBV30 with TRBJ2-5, with D maybe TRBD2 (5 bases). The end of the DNA fits TRBJ2-7 better, so the J call may be wrong. CDR1 and CDR2 (germline): GTSNPN, SVGIG (reference sequence). The CDR3 consists of 12 residues. DNA for the CDR3: TGTGCCTGGAAGACTAAATCCTACGAGCAGTACTTC. It codes for CAWKTKSYEQYF.

The V call is TRBV7-2, the J call TRBJ1-1; D is uncertain. There are 19 residues in the CDR3. Germline CDR1 is SGHTA and CDR2 is FQGNSA. Trimming removed 5 bases at V and 6 bases at J, with 31 bases between. CDR3 DNA sequence: TGTGCCAGCAGCGCCCGGGCCAAGGAGTTCCCCCCCACAAGAGCTGAAGCTTTCTTT. Amino acid sequence: CASSARAKEFPPTRAEAFF.

The chain recombines TRBV11-3 with TRBJ2-3; no firm D call. The V end lost 8 bases, the J end lost 2 bases, and 11 bases lay between the germline ends. Looked up from germline, CDR1 is SGHNT and CDR2 is YENEEA. CDR3 length: 13 residues. The CDR3 loop is CASSGLPTDTQYF. CDR3 DNA: TGTGCCAGCTCAGGCCTCCCCACAGATACGCAGTATTTT.

This chain connects TRBV5-8 to TRBJ2-2; TRBD1 might be the D (5 bases). V was pared by 1 base and J by 3 bases, with 19 bases between. The CDR3 is made up of 18 amino acids. Looked up from germline, CDR1 is SGHTS and CDR2 is YDEGEE. This chain's CDR3 is CASSLFVVMGPYTGELFF. CDR3 DNA: TGTGCCAGCAGCTTGTTTGTTGTGATGGGGCCGTACACCGGGGAGCTGTTTTTT.

Notes on this clone: Other DNA sequences in the same sample also yield this CDR3. This sequence joins TRBV19 and TRBJ1-5; D is unclear. This CDR3 spans 15 amino acids. Germline CDR1 LNHDA, CDR2 SQIVND (reference sequence). V shed 1 base and J shed 1 base, with 8 bases lying between them. CDR3 residues: CASSIGTDSNQPQHF. Written as DNA, the CDR3 is TGTGCCAGTAGTATAGGGACGGACAGCAATCAGCCCCAGCATTTT. Looking up the rest from reference TRBV19 and TRBJ1-5 gives the full variable domain: DGGITQSPKYLFRKEGQNVTLSCEQNLNHDAMYWYRQDPGQGLRLIYYSQIVNDFQKGDIAEGYSVSREKKESFPLTVTSAQKNPTAFYLCASSIGTDSNQPQHFGDGTRLSIL.

The chain carries TRBV10-3 and TRBJ2-3, with 14 bases matching TRBD2. Germline V gene lookup returns CDR1 ENHRY and CDR2 SYGVKD. CDR3 size: 16 residues. V shed 11 bases, J shed 4 bases, and the junction held 11 bases outside the gene matches. CDR3 nucleotide sequence: TGTGCCGCCCGTGTCGGACTAGCGGGGGGAGCAGATACGCAGTATTTT. As protein: CAARVGLAGGADTQYF.